This T cell receptor (beta chain) is from a study of vaccination and CD4 T cells after COVID-19. About the study: Median time from second vaccine dose to sampling was 60 to 80 days (14 to 241).

Note on this clonotype: Antigen specificity is unknown.

The treatment was: roughly 11-day PBMC culture with coronavirus spike peptide pools or control peptides (ViraFEST assay). Half of the medium was exchanged for fresh IL-2 medium, first on day 3 and then on day 7. Findings and caveats of the study: Convalescent participants were relatively few, and none had early post-infection timepoints studied.

Germline CDR1 reads LNHNV; CDR2 reads YYDKDF (reference sequence). Trimming cost V 5 bases and J 0 bases, with 16 bases left between them. The CDR3 is 17 residues long. An Oncomine TCR Beta short-read assay was used to sequence the DNA from cultured CD4+ T cells. Using its own MiXCR run on the PCR reads, TCRdb lists one record per CDR3 protein. This table holds about 18,000 distinct CDR3 sequences, roughly 65% found once. The sample consisted of CD4+ T cells from blood, cultured in vitro. The sequence came from a human donor who had recovered from COVID-19. V is TRBV15 and J is TRBJ1-4, with no clear D. CDR3 sequence: CATSSGQLKATNEKLFF. The CDR3 bases are TGTGCCACCAGCTCCGGGCAGCTGAAGGCAACTAATGAAAAACTGTTTTTT.